This entry describes one TCR beta chain. Produced via immunoSEQ multiplex PCR; TCRdb's table is partial and in-frame only. The data show about 89,000 clones, approximately 89% seen once. This sample stems from a study of control samples from healthy donors and cancer patients. Germline V lookup: CDR1 SGHRS, CDR2 YFSETQ. V was shortened by 0 bases and J by 6 bases, with 16 bases between the two germline ends. The CDR3 consists of 15 residues. This clonotype originated in a man in his thirties or forties in good health. Material: blood. The J gene is TRBJ2-7, the V gene TRBV5-1, with D unclear. CDR3 nucleotide sequence: TGCGCCAGCAGCTTGGAAGGTAGCAGAGGAGCCGAGCAGTACTTC. It codes for CASSLEGSRGAEQYF.